The 26 T cell receptor beta chains below come from one sample, sequenced in a study of cytomegalovirus exposure and HLA in healthy donors. The study ran its PCR with 60 Vbeta and 13 Jbeta primers. Sequencing used immunoSEQ multiplex PCR; TCRdb keeps in-frame clones, though not all of them. The sample shows some 100,000 clones, over 60% of them seen only once. The material sequenced was PBMCs. The source of these receptors is a female donor in good health and CMV-seropositive.

The chain recombines TRBV6-5 with TRBJ1-2; the match to TRBD1 covers 7 bases. Germline-derived CDR1 and CDR2 are MNHEY and SVGAGI. V dropped 6 bases and J dropped 8; count of bases not matched to a gene: 12. The CDR3 sequence is 14 residues long. DNA for the CDR3: TGTGCCAGCAGGGACAGGAAGCCGCAGGGCGGCTACACCTTC. The encoded protein is CASRDRKPQGGYTF.

V gene TRBV5-1 combines with J gene TRBJ1-2; TRBD1 matches at 7 bases. The V gene's germline CDR1 is SGHRS and CDR2 YFSETQ. The CDR3 covers 14 residues. V lost 9 bases to trimming and J lost 6 bases; unmatched junction nucleotides: 14. The CDR3 DNA reads TGCGCCACCAAGGGACAGACAGGGCCAGATGGCTACACCTTC. It specifies CATKGQTGPDGYTF.

The chain is built from TRBV7-9 and TRBJ1-4; 8 nucleotides align to TRBD1. Per germline, CDR1 SEHNR and CDR2 FQNEAQ (reference sequence). The length of the CDR3 is 18 residues. The J segment lost 8 bases and the V segment lost 1 base, leaving 15 bases of the junction unmatched. CDR3 amino acids: CASSLVAGGASVEEKLFF. DNA for the CDR3: TGTGCCAGCAGCTTAGTGGCAGGGGGCGCATCGGTAGAGGAAAAACTGTTTTTT.

In the case of this clone: At one boundary the junction diverges from the germline segment, which might be a read error. The rearrangement uses TRBV30 and TRBJ2-7; TRBD2 aligns across 7 bases. CDR1 GTSNPN and CDR2 SVGIG come from the germline V gene (reference sequence). This CDR3 has 13 amino acids. CDR3 coding DNA: TGTGCCCGGAGGGAGGGGATCGGTCCCGAGCAGTACTTC. Protein product: CARREGIGPEQYF.

The chain carries TRBV19 and TRBJ1-2, with TRBD1 as a possible D gene (6 bases). V was cut by 6 bases and J by 2 bases, with 19 bases left in between. Germline assignment: CDR1 LNHDA and CDR2 SQIVND (reference sequence). The CDR3 consists of 16 residues. The CDR3 DNA reads TGTGCCAGTAGGACAGGCGTAACTCCCCCCAACTATGGCTACACCTTC. Protein product: CASRTGVTPPNYGYTF. Supplemented by reference TRBV19 and TRBJ1-2, the full variable domain reads DGGITQSPKYLFRKEGQNVTLSCEQNLNHDAMYWYRQDPGQGLRLIYYSQIVNDFQKGDIAEGYSVSREKKESFPLTVTSAQKNPTAFYLCASRTGVTPPNYGYTFGSGTRLTVV.

CDR3: CASRATRTDTQYF. CDR3 coding DNA: TGTGCCAGCAGGGCGACTCGCACAGATACGCAGTATTTT. The chain recombines TRBV2 with TRBJ2-3; D remains ambiguous. Germline V CDR1 and CDR2: SNHLY, FYNNEI. The CDR3 has 13 residues. V lost 6 bases and J lost 1, with 8 bases in between.

The chain couples TRBV5-3 to TRBJ2-3; D not certain. TRBV5-3 is reported as an ORF; its role is uncertain. This CDR3 has 13 residues. The ends were cut back, 1 base at V and 6 bases at J, with 9 bases in the middle. The chain's CDR3 is CARSLKTTDTQYF. In DNA form, the CDR3 reads TGTGCCAGAAGCTTGAAAACTACTGATACGCAGTATTTT.

This sequence joins TRBV19 and TRBJ2-5, with 9 bases that match TRBD2. Trimming took 6 bases from V and 4 from J; bases not matched to a gene: 0. The CDR3 covers 12 residues. Germline V gene sequence: CDR1 LNHDA, CDR2 SQIVND (reference sequence). In DNA, the CDR3 is TGTGCCAGTAGGACTAGCGGAGAGACCCAGTACTTC. This sequence encodes CASRTSGETQYF.

The chain couples TRBV29-1 to TRBJ2-7, with 8 positions matching TRBD2. CDR3 size: 14 residues. Germline CDR1 reads SQVTM; CDR2 reads ANQGSEA. The ends lost 3 bases at V and 2 bases at J; junction bases unmatched: 6. Here the CDR3 reads CSVELSGSPYEQYF. CDR3 DNA: TGCAGCGTTGAGCTGAGCGGGAGCCCCTACGAGCAGTACTTC.

The V and J genes are TRBV9 and TRBJ2-1, with 15 bases matching TRBD2. This CDR3 has 15 residues. V gave up 3 bases and J gave up 9 bases; unmatched junction bases: 4. Germline values: CDR1 SGDLS, CDR2 YYNGEE. The CDR3 loop is CASSDGTSGRPEQFF. CDR3 coding DNA: TGTGCCAGCAGCGACGGGACTAGCGGGAGGCCTGAGCAGTTCTTC.

The genes are TRBV6-4 and TRBJ2-1; a possible D gene is TRBD2 (5 bases). V lost 8 bases and J lost 5, with 13 bases in between. This CDR3 has 13 residues. Germline V gene sequence: CDR1 MRHNA, CDR2 SNTAGT. The CDR3, as DNA: TGTGCCAGCGCAGAGGGTCCGCACAATGAGCAGTTCTTC. It codes for CASAEGPHNEQFF.

The sample holds one count of this clone. The chain couples TRBV6-6 to TRBJ2-7; D gene unclear. Trimming left V 6 bases short and J 4 bases short, with 19 bases between. Germline CDR1 reads MNHNY; CDR2 reads SVGAGI (reference sequence). The CDR3 is 15 amino acids. DNA for the CDR3: TGTGCCAGCAGCCTAGGTGGTGGAACTCGGTACGAGCAGTACTTC. Protein sequence: CASSLGGGTRYEQYF.

The chain has TRBV29-1 and TRBJ1-5; 7 bases match TRBD1. The CDR3 runs to 13 residues. The V segment lost 5 bases and the J segment 6 bases; nucleotides outside the gene matches: 7. Germline V gene sequence: CDR1 SQVTM, CDR2 ANQGSEA. The CDR3 spells CSVSQGGGQPQHF. DNA of the CDR3: TGCAGCGTTAGCCAGGGGGGAGGTCAGCCCCAGCATTTT. The full variable domain, in which reference TRBV29-1 and TRBJ1-5 provide the parts outside the CDR3, is SAVISQKPSRDICQRGTSLTIQCQVDSQVTMMFWYRQQPGQSLTLIATANQGSEATYESGFVIDKFPISRPNLTFSTLTVSNMSPEDSSIYLCSVSQGGGQPQHFGDGTRLSIL.

The chain carries TRBV6-4 and TRBJ2-1; 16 bases agree with TRBD2. V lost 7 bases, J lost 6 bases, and 15 bases stayed unmatched. This CDR3 has 19 amino acids. Per germline, CDR1 MRHNA and CDR2 SNTAGT. The CDR3: CASMKIGTSGRAPPNEQFF. In DNA form, the CDR3 reads TGTGCCAGCATGAAAATAGGGACTAGCGGGAGGGCCCCCCCCAATGAGCAGTTCTTC.

The rearrangement links TRBV19 to TRBJ2-1; tentatively, D is TRBD1 (6 bases). The V end was cut by 10 bases, the J end by 0 bases, with 16 bases between. The CDR3 covers 15 residues. Per the germline V gene, CDR1 is LNHDA and CDR2 is SQIVND (reference sequence). The CDR3: CATRGGVLSYNEQFF. The DNA of the CDR3 is TGTGCCACCCGAGGGGGAGTCCTCTCCTACAATGAGCAGTTCTTC.

The J gene is TRBJ2-7, the V gene TRBV5-6, with D tentatively TRBD2 (6 bases). The germline CDR1 and CDR2 sequences are SGHDT and YYEEEE. V lost 3 bases, J lost 6 bases, and 13 bases lay in between. There are 13 residues in the CDR3. The CDR3 nucleotides read TGTGCCAGCAGCTCGTCGCGGAGGGGCGAGCAGTACTTC. Amino acids: CASSSSRRGEQYF.

This clone has only one observation. CDR3 in DNA: TGTGCCAGCAGTCCATCAGGGGGCCCCCAGGGGGGCTACACCTTC. It is translated as CASSPSGGPQGGYTF. The chain couples TRBV27 to TRBJ1-2, with 8 nucleotides matching TRBD1. Germline trimming cut 5 bases from V and 8 bases from J; bases unmatched to any gene: 13. Germline V gene data show CDR1 as MNHEY and CDR2 as SMNVEV (reference sequence). The CDR3 extends over 15 amino acids.

In its sample, this clone was seen once. The chain couples TRBV4-3 to TRBJ1-2; perhaps TRBD1 as D (6 bases). The germline V and J ends were trimmed by 2 bases and 1 base, with 14 bases remaining between them. Germline CDR1 reads LGHNA; CDR2 reads YSLEER. The CDR3 covers 16 residues. Here the CDR3 reads CASSQHLGAGNYGYTF. As DNA, the CDR3 is TGCGCCAGCAGCCAACACCTGGGGGCGGGTAACTATGGCTACACCTTC.

The rearrangement links TRBV2 to TRBJ1-2; 7 positions match TRBD1. V was pared by 6 bases and J by 1 base, with 2 bases of the junction left unmatched. CDR1 SNHLY and CDR2 FYNNEI come from the germline V gene. This CDR3 has 13 amino acids. The CDR3 DNA sequence: TGTGCCAGCAGCGGGACAGTTAACTATGGCTACACCTTC. Its translation: CASSGTVNYGYTF.

The rearrangement joins TRBV19 to TRBJ1-4, with D possibly TRBD1 on 5 matching bases. The germline V and J ends were trimmed by 3 bases and 2 bases, with 10 bases remaining between them. Germline lookup yields CDR1 LNHDA and CDR2 SQIVND (reference sequence). There are 15 residues in the CDR3. The CDR3 DNA is TGTGCCAGTAGTATCGGGGGACGGACTAATGAAAAACTGTTTTTT. This sequence encodes CASSIGGRTNEKLFF.

This clone turned up a few times. V is TRBV2 and J is TRBJ1-3; 8 bases agree with TRBD1. Germline trimming cut 8 bases from V and 6 bases from J; bases unmatched to any gene: 21. The CDR3 extends over 18 amino acids. The germline CDR1 and CDR2 sequences are SNHLY and FYNNEI. The CDR3 DNA sequence: TGTGCCAGCCTCCTCCGGACAGGGCCCTGGGGAGGCTTAAACACCATATATTTT. This translates into CASLLRTGPWGGLNTIYF.

The J gene is TRBJ2-7, the V gene TRBV19; maybe TRBD1 (6 bases). Per the germline V gene, CDR1 is LNHDA and CDR2 is SQIVND (reference sequence). Trimming pared 1 base from V and 5 bases from J, leaving 18 bases between. The CDR3 length is 16 residues. The CDR3 here is CASSIAHSGERHEQYF. The CDR3 DNA sequence: TGTGCCAGTAGTATAGCCCACTCAGGGGAAAGACACGAGCAGTACTTC.

This chain joins TRBV30 and TRBJ2-3, with TRBD1 as a possible D gene (5 bases). Between the trimmed V and J ends, which lost 0 bases and 1 base, there was a span of 11 bases. The CDR3 is made up of 15 amino acids. The germline CDR1 and CDR2 sequences are GTSNPN and SVGIG (reference sequence). The CDR3 sequence: CAWSVQGGGTDTQYF. The CDR3 nucleotides read TGTGCCTGGAGTGTTCAGGGTGGGGGCACAGATACGCAGTATTTT.

This clone was counted only a few times. The CDR3 DNA sequence: TGTGCCAGCAGTCGGACTAGCGGGGATTACAATGAGCAGTTCTTC. This encodes CASSRTSGDYNEQFF. This chain links TRBV6-5 with TRBJ2-1; 12 nucleotides match TRBD2. CDR1 is MNHEY, CDR2 SVGAGI, per germline. Trimming took 5 bases from V and 4 from J; bases not matched to a gene: 3. There are 15 residues in the CDR3.

The chain has TRBV19 and TRBJ1-5; no reliable D call. This CDR3 is 12 amino acids long. The ends were cut back, 6 bases at V and 6 bases at J, with 9 bases in the middle. CDR1 is LNHDA and CDR2 is SQIVND in the germline V gene (reference sequence). This CDR3 is CASSLPSQPQHF. The DNA of the CDR3 is TGTGCCAGTAGCCTCCCGAGTCAGCCCCAGCATTTT.

The chain employs TRBV5-1 and TRBJ2-3; D is possibly TRBD1 (5 bases). This CDR3 comprises 15 residues. V lost 1 base and J 0 bases, leaving 9 bases between the germline ends. Germline V gene lookup returns CDR1 SGHRS and CDR2 YFSETQ. For the CDR3, the DNA is TGCGCCAGCAGCTTGAGGGGCGTAAGCACAGATACGCAGTATTTT. Protein product: CASSLRGVSTDTQYF.